Detailed here is one T cell receptor (beta chain). This record comes from a study of T cells in Graves' hyperthyroidism and ophthalmopathy. Amplification yielded TCR beta CDR3 regions, with RNA transcripts as the source. Using the HTBI primer set, a first-round RT-PCR was run on the TCR CDR3. MiXCR, run by TCRdb on the multiplex PCR reads, gives a single entry per CDR3 protein. The sample contains hundreds of thousands of distinct CDR3 sequences, just under 45% of which appear only once. CDR1 SGHRS and CDR2 YFSETQ come from the germline V gene. The V end was cut by 0 bases, the J end by 5 bases, with 9 bases between. This CDR3 contains 15 residues. Every diagnosis used clinical symptoms, serum thyroxine and TRAb, thyroid ultrasound and orbital computed tomography.

The source is an adult man with Graves' disease, either hyperthyroidism or ophthalmopathy (not recorded which). The sample taken for sequencing was peripheral blood or thyroid tissue (not recorded which). The chain links TRBV5-1 to TRBJ1-6; D ambiguous. This chain's CDR3 is CASSLEASNNSPLHF. The CDR3 DNA sequence: TGCGCCAGCAGCTTGGAGGCCAGCAATAATTCACCCCTCCACTTT.